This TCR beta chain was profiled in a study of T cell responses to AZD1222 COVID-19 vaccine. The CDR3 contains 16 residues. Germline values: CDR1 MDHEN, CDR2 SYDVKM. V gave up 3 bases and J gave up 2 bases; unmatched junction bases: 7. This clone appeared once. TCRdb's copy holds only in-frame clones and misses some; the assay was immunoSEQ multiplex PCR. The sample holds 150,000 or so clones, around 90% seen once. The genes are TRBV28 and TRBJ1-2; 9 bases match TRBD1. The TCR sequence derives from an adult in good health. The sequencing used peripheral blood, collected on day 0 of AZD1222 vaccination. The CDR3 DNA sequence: TGTGCCAGCAGTTTGGGGGGACAGGGCTCAAACTATGGCTACACCTTC. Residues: CASSLGGQGSNYGYTF.